This TCR beta chain was recovered during a study of blood T cells in healthy people across ages. Isolating PBMCs gave at least 7 million of these cells per sample. Germline V gene sequence: CDR1 LGHDT, CDR2 YNNKEL (reference sequence). The CDR3 has 15 amino acids. In the case of this clonotype: Possible read error: a much larger clone is one base away.

PCR was performed a second time for about 7 to 11 cycles using a sample-barcoded 5' primer and a J-beta primer mix. A template-switch adaptor with 12 random nucleotides tagged each cDNA molecule. In TCRdb, the 5' RACE reads were re-called with MiXCR into one record per CDR3 protein. This table holds roughly 640,000 distinct CDR3 sequences, roughly 30% found once. The material sequenced was blood. The gene calls are TRBV3-1 and TRBJ2-6; D tentatively fits TRBD1 or TRBD2 (6 bases each). This sequence was found in a woman of 80 years or more in good health. CDR3 region: CASSPTWGATNVPTF. The CDR3 DNA is TGTGCCAGCAGCCCTACATGGGGGGCGACCAACGTCCCGACTTTC. The full variable domain, with the rest looked up from reference TRBV3-1 and TRBJ2-6, is DTAVSQTPKYLVTQMGNDKSIKCEQNLGHDTMYWYKQDSKKFLKIMFSYNNKELIINETVPNRFSPKSPDKAHLNLHINSLELGDSAVYFCASSPTWGATNVPTFGAGSRLTVL.